This T cell receptor (beta chain) was sequenced for a study of blood T cell repertoires in COVID-19. Study-level background: Whether acute or convalescent, the COVID-19 samples came from the United States, Italy and Spain. In each case, the material was cDNA or gDNA derived from T cells, B-cell-depleted T cells, or PBMCs.

The assay was immunoSEQ multiplex PCR, and TCRdb's table has in-frame clones only and misses some. This table has 200,000 to 250,000 clones, roughly 88% appearing once. Assignments of participants to cohorts depended upon their own reported clinical history. Exposed study participants had met a COVID-19 case within 2 weeks before entry. This TCR derives from a woman in her 30s who had been exposed to COVID-19. The sequenced material came from PBMCs or T cells enriched from blood (not recorded which).

The DNA of the CDR3 is TGCGCCAGCAACCTCGGGCAGGGGGCCACTGAAGCTTTCTTT. Amino acid sequence: CASNLGQGATEAFF. The genes are TRBV5-1 and TRBJ1-1; the match to TRBD1 covers 8 bases. This CDR3 region has 14 residues. V shed 6 bases, J shed 4 bases, and the junction held 8 bases outside the gene matches. Germline CDR1 reads SGHRS; CDR2 reads YFSETQ.